This T cell receptor beta chain was sequenced during a study of T-cell reconstitution after alpha-beta-depleted transplantation in children. Whole-study results and caveats: High day-60 TCRbeta diversity in some patients came from surviving recipient T cells and thymic progenitors. After one year, T-cell counts and TCRbeta diversity mostly came from new T cells. Reportedly, roughly two months post-transplant, alpha-beta T cells arose from several hundred expanded graft clones.

TCRbeta library preparation incorporated unique molecular identifiers. TCRdb re-called the PCR reads with MiXCR, one entry per CDR3 protein. The table shows 250,000 or so distinct CDR3 sequences, with just under 8.5% occurring only once. This clonotype was picked up many times. The antigen remains unidentified. Specimen: PBMCs, mostly from graft donor cells, collected 180 days after TCRalphabeta/CD19-depleted stem cell transplant. The receptor was isolated from a male patient aged 5 to 17 who had a stem cell transplant for acute lymphoblastic leukemia, so the T cells may come from the graft donor.

The CDR3 bases are TGTGCCAGCAGCCCCGTTCTCACCGGGGAGCTGTTTTTT. Its protein product is CASSPVLTGELFF. The J gene is TRBJ2-2, the V gene TRBV9; D unclear. CDR3 length equals 13 residues. The V gene's germline CDR1 is SGDLS and CDR2 YYNGEE. The V end was cut by 4 bases, the J end by 4 bases, with 8 bases between.